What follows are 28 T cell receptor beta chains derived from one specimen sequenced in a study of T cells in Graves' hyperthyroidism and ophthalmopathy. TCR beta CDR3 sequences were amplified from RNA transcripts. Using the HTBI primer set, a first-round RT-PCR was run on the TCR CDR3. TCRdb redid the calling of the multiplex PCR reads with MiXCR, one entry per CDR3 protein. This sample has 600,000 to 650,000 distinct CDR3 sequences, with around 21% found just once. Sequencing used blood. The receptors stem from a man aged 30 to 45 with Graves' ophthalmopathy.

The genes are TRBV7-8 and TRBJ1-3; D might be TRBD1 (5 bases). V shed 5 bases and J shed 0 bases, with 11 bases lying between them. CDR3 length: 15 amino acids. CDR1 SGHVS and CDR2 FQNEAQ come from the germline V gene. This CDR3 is CASSLDSFSGNTIYF. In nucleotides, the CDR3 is TGTGCCAGCAGCCTCGACAGCTTCTCTGGAAACACCATATATTTT. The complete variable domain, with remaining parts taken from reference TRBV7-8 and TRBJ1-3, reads GAGVSQSPRYKVAKRGQDVALRCDPISGHVSLFWYQQALGQGPEFLTYFQNEAQLDKSGLPSDRFFAERPEGSVSTLKIQRTQQEDSAVYLCASSLDSFSGNTIYFGEGSWLTVV.

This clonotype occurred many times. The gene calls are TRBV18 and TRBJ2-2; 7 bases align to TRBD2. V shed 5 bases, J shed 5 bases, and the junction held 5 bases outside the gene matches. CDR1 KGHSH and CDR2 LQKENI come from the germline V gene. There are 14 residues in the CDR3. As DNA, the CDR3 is TGTGCCAGCTCATCAGGGAGGGCAACCGGGGAGCTGTTTTTT. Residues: CASSSGRATGELFF.

The CDR3 is CASSEVGNTIYF. The CDR3 DNA follows: TGTGCCAGCAGTGAAGTAGGAAACACCATATATTTT. This chain joins TRBV2 and TRBJ1-3; D unresolved. V was trimmed by 1 base and J by 4 bases, leaving 2 bases between them. The CDR3 runs to 12 residues. The germline CDR1 and CDR2 sequences are SNHLY and FYNNEI.

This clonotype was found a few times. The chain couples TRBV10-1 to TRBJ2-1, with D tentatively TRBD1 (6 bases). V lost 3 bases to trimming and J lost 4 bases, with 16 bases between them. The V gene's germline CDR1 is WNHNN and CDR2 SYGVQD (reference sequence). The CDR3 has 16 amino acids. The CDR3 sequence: CASSDQQGPRYNEQFF. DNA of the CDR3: TGCGCCAGCAGTGACCAACAGGGCCCCCGATACAATGAGCAGTTCTTC.

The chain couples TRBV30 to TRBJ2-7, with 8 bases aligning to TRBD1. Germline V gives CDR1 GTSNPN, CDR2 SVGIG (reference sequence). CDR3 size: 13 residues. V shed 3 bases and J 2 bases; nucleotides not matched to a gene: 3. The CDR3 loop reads CAWSIQGAYEQYF. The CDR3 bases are TGTGCCTGGAGCATACAGGGGGCCTACGAGCAGTACTTC.

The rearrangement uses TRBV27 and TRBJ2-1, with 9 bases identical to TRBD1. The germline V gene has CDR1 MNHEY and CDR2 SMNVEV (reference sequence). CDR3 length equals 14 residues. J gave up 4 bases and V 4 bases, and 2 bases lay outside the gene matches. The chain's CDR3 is CASSWDRVYNEQFF. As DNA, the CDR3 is TGTGCCAGCAGTTGGGACAGGGTTTACAATGAGCAGTTCTTC.

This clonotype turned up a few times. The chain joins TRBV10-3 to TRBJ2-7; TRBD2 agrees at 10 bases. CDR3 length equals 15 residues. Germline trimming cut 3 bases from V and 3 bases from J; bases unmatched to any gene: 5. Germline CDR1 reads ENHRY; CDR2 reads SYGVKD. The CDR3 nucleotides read TGTGCCATCAGTGATCGGAGCGGGAGGGTCTACGAGCAGTACTTC. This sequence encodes CAISDRSGRVYEQYF.

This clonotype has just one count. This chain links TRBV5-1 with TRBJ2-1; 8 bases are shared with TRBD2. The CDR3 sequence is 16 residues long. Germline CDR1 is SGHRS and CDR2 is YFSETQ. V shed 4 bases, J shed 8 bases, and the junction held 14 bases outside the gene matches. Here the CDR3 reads CASSPLNGRAGDEQFF. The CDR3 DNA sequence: TGCGCCAGCAGCCCCTTGAACGGGAGGGCCGGGGATGAGCAGTTCTTC.

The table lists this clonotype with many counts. CDR3 region: CASSYSRGPQETQYF. The CDR3 coding sequence is TGTGCCAGCAGTTACAGCAGGGGGCCACAAGAGACCCAGTACTTC. The rearrangement uses TRBV6-5 and TRBJ2-5; 8 bases align to TRBD1. Trimming took 2 bases from V and 2 from J; bases not matched to a gene: 4. Germline V gene data show CDR1 as MNHEY and CDR2 as SVGAGI. CDR3 length equals 15 residues.

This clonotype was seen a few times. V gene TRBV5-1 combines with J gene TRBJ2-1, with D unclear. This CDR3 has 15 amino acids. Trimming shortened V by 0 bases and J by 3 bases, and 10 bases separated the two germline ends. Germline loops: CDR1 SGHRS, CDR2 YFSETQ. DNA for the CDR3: TGCGCCAGCAGCTTGGGCCAGATTGGCTACAATGAGCAGTTCTTC. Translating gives CASSLGQIGYNEQFF.

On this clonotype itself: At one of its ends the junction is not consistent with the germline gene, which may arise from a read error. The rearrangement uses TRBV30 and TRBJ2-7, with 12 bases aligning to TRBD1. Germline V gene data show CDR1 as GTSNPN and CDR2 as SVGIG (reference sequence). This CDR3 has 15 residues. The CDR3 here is CARSVQGTGGGEQYF. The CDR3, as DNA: TGTGCCCGGAGTGTACAAGGGACAGGGGGCGGAGAGCAGTACTTC.

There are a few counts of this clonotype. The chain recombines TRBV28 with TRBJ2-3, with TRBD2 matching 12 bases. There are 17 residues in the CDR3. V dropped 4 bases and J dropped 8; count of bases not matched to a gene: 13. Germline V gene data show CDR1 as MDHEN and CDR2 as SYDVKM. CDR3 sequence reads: CASSSSPLAGGLGTQYF. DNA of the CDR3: TGTGCCAGCAGTTCCTCGCCGCTAGCGGGAGGGCTCGGTACGCAGTATTTT.

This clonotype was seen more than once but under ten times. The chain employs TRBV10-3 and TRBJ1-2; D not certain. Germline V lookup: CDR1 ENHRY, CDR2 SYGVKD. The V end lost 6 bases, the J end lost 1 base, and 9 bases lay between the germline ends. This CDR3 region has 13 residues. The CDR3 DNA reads TGTGCCATCAGGAAGGGCCTTAACTATGGCTACACCTTC. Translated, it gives CAIRKGLNYGYTF.

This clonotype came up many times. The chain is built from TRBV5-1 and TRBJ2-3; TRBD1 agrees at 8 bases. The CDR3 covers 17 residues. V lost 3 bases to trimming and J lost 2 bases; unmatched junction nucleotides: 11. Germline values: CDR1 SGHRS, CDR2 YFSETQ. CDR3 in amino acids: CASSSPMTGAFTDTQYF. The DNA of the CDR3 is TGCGCCAGCAGCTCTCCAATGACAGGGGCCTTCACAGATACGCAGTATTTT.

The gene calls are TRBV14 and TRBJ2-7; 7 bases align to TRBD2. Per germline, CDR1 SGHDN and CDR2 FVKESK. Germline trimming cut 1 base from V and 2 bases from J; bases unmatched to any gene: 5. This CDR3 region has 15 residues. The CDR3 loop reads CASSQGWGGPYEQYF. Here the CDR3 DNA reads TGTGCCAGCAGCCAAGGATGGGGGGGACCCTACGAGCAGTACTTC. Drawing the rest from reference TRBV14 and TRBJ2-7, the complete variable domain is EAGVTQFPSHSVIEKGQTVTLRCDPISGHDNLYWYRRVMGKEIKFLLHFVKESKQDESGMPNNRFLAERTGGTYSTLKVQPAELEDSGVYFCASSQGWGGPYEQYFGPGTRLTVT.

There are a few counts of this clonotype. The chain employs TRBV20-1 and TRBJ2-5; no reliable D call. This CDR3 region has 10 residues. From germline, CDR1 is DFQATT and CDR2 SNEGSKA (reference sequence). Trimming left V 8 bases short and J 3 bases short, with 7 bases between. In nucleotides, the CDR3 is TGCAGTCCCCGGGAAGAGACCCAGTACTTC. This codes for CSPREETQYF.

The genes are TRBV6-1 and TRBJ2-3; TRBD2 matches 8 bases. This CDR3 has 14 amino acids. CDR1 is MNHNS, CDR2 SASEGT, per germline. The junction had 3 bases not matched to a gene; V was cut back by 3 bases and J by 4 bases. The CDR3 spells CASSDSTSADTQYF. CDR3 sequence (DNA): TGTGCCAGCAGTGACTCGACTAGCGCAGATACGCAGTATTTT.

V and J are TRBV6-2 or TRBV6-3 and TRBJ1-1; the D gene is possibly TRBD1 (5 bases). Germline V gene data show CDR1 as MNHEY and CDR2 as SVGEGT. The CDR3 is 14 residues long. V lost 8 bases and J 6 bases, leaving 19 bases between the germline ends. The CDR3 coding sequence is TGTGCCAGCGCCCCGGGGCCCGCCTCTTCTGAAGCTTTCTTT. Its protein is CASAPGPASSEAFF.

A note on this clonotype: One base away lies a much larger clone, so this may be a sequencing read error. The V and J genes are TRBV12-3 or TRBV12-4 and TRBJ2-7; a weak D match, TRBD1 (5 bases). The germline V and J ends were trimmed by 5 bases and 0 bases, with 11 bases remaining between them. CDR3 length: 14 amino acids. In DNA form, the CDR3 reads TGTGCCAGCAGTCACGCAGGGCCCTCCTACGAGCAGTACTTC. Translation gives CASSHAGPSYEQYF.

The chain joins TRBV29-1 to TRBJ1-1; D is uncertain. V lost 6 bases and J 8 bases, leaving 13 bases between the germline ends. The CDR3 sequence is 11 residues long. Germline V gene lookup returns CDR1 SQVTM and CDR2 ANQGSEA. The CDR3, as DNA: TGCAGCGTCCTCTCGCTGGGAGAAGCTTTCTTT. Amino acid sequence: CSVLSLGEAFF.

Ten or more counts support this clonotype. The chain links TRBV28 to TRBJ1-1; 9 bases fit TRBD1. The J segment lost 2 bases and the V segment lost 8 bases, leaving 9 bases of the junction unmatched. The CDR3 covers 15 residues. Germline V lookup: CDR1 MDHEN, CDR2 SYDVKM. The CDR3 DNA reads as TGTGCCAGCCTCCTCCGGGACAGGGCCAACACTGAAGCTTTCTTT. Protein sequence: CASLLRDRANTEAFF.

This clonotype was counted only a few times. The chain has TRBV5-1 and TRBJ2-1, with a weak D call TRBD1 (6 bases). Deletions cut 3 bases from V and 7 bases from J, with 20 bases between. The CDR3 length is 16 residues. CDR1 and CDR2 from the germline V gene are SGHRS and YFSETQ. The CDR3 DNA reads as TGCGCCAGCAGCTCCCTAGGCAGGGGTACTGGAAATGAGCAGTTCTTC. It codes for CASSSLGRGTGNEQFF.

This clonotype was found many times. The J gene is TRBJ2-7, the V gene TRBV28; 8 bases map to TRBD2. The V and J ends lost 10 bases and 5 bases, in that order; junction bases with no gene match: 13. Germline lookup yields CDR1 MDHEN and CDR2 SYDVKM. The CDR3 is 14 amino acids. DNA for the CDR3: TGTGCCACCATGGCGAGCGGGAGAAGGGACGAGCAGTACTTC. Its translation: CATMASGRRDEQYF.

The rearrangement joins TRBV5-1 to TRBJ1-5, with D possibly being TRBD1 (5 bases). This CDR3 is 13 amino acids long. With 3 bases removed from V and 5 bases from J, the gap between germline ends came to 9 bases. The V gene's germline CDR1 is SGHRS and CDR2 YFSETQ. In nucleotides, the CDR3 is TGCGCCAGCAGCTGGGGGTCCGATCAGCCCCAGCATTTT. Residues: CASSWGSDQPQHF. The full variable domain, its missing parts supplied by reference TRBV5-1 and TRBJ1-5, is KAGVTQTPRYLIKTRGQQVTLSCSPISGHRSVSWYQQTPGQGLQFLFEYFSETQRNKGNFPGRFSGRQFSNSRSEMNVSTLELGDSALYLCASSWGSDQPQHFGDGTRLSIL.

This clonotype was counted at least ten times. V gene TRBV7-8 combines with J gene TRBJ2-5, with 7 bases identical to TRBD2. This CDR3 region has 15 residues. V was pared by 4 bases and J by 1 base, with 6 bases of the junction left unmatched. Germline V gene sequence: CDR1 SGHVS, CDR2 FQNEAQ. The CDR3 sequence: CASSSVGGGQETQYF. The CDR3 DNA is TGTGCCAGCAGCTCCGTGGGGGGGGGCCAAGAGACCCAGTACTTC.

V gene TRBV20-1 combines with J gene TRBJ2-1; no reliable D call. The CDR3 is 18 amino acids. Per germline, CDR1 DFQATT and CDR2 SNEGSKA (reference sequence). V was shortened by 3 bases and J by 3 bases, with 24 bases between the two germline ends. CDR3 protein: CSARPRGLERKVYNEQFF. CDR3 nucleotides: TGCAGTGCTAGGCCCCGTGGTTTGGAAAGAAAGGTCTACAATGAGCAGTTCTTC.

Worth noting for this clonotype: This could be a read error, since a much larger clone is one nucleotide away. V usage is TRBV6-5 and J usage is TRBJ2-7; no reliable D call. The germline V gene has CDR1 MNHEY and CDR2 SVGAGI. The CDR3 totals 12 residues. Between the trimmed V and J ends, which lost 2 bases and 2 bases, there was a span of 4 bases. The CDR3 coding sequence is TGTGCCAGCAGTTACAGCACCTACGAGCAGTACTTC. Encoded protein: CASSYSTYEQYF.

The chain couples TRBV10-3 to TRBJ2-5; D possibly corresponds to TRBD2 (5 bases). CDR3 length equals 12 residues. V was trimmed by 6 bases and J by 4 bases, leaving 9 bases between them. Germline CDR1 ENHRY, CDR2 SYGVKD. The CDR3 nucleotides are TGTGCCATCAGGGGCCGGGGAGAGACCCAGTACTTC. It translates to CAIRGRGETQYF.